A selection of T cell receptor beta chains follows, all from one sample in a study of beta chain features in type 1 diabetes. Clones were read by immunoSEQ multiplex PCR, and TCRdb kept only the in-frame ones, dropping some. This table holds 400,000 or so clones, around 10% found once. Material for sequencing was central memory CD4+ T cells from blood. The source of these receptors is a man aged 25 to 45 with type 1 diabetes. The CDR3 runs from the conserved cysteine through the conserved F or W. The D gene is left open where the match is weak. Size tells how often a clone was seen (once, few, many) or the class of an expanded clone, and some rows leave it out.

clone size: many; D gene: .; J gene: TRBJ2-4; V gene: TRBV9; CDR3 protein: CASSSSLAKNIQYF; CDR3 DNA: TGTGCCAGCAGCTCAAGCCTAGCCAAAAACATTCAGTACTTC
clone size: .; D gene: .; J gene: TRBJ1-1; V gene: TRBV6-1; CDR3 protein: CASRKGPYMNTEAFF; CDR3 DNA: TGTGCCAGCAGAAAGGGTCCGTACATGAACACTGAAGCTTTCTTT
clone size: few; D gene: .; J gene: TRBJ2-4; V gene: TRBV29-1; CDR3 protein: CSVEIVANTNIQYF; CDR3 DNA: TGCAGCGTTGAGATCGTAGCCAATACGAACATTCAGTACTTC
clone size: many; D gene: .; J gene: TRBJ2-5; V gene: TRBV28; CDR3 protein: CASSLTAQETQYF; CDR3 DNA: TGTGCCAGCAGTTTGACAGCCCAAGAGACCCAGTACTTC
clone size: .; D gene: TRBD1; J gene: TRBJ2-2; V gene: TRBV7-9; CDR3 protein: CASSLRGPTGELFF; CDR3 DNA: TGTGCCAGCAGCTTAAGGGGGCCCACCGGGGAGCTGTTTTTT
clone size: .; D gene: .; J gene: TRBJ1-1; V gene: TRBV7-2; CDR3 protein: CALRGFWGTEAFF; CDR3 DNA: TGTGCCCTGAGGGGATTTTGGGGAACTGAAGCTTTCTTT
clone size: few; D gene: TRBD1; J gene: TRBJ2-3; V gene: TRBV29-1; CDR3 protein: CSVKQGALADTQYF; CDR3 DNA: TGCAGCGTTAAACAGGGGGCTTTGGCAGATACGCAGTATTTT
clone size: medium-sized; D gene: TRBD1; J gene: TRBJ1-5; V gene: TRBV7-9; CDR3 protein: CASSSGGGTGLNQPQHF; CDR3 DNA: TGTGCCAGCAGCTCCGGCGGGGGGACAGGGCTCAATCAGCCCCAGCATTTT
clone size: many; D gene: .; J gene: TRBJ2-4; V gene: TRBV27; CDR3 protein: CASSFTRGENIQYF; CDR3 DNA: TGTGCCAGCAGTTTCACCAGGGGGGAAAACATTCAGTACTTC
clone size: .; D gene: TRBD1; J gene: TRBJ1-2; V gene: TRBV28; CDR3 protein: CASSLGGQGLSHGYTF; CDR3 DNA: TGTGCCAGCAGTTTAGGTGGACAGGGGCTGTCCCATGGCTACACCTTC
clone size: few; D gene: .; J gene: TRBJ2-5; V gene: TRBV5-1; CDR3 protein: CASSRRDSQETQYF; CDR3 DNA: TGCGCCAGCAGCCGGAGGGACAGCCAAGAGACCCAGTACTTC
clone size: .; D gene: TRBD1; J gene: TRBJ1-5; V gene: TRBV11-2; CDR3 protein: CASSPSTGTDQPQHF; CDR3 DNA: TGTGCCAGCAGCCCGTCGACAGGGACGGATCAGCCCCAGCATTTT
clone size: .; D gene: .; J gene: TRBJ2-2; V gene: TRBV5-4; CDR3 protein: CASSPGEGTGELFF; CDR3 DNA: TGTGCCAGCAGCCCGGGCGAGGGGACCGGGGAGCTGTTTTTT
clone size: .; D gene: TRBD1; J gene: TRBJ1-5; V gene: TRBV28; CDR3 protein: CASSPRQGLSRSNQPQHF; CDR3 DNA: TGTGCCAGCAGCCCCAGACAGGGTTTGAGTAGGAGCAATCAGCCCCAGCATTTT
clone size: few; D gene: .; J gene: TRBJ1-2; V gene: TRBV27; CDR3 protein: CASSFGGAPGGYTF; CDR3 DNA: TGTGCCAGCAGTTTCGGGGGCGCCCCAGGTGGCTACACCTTC
clone size: few; D gene: TRBD1; J gene: TRBJ1-5; V gene: TRBV27; CDR3 protein: CASSFSTGGGQPQHF; CDR3 DNA: TGTGCCAGCAGTTTCTCCACAGGGGGCGGACAGCCCCAGCATTTT
clone size: .; D gene: TRBD2; J gene: TRBJ2-7; V gene: TRBV19; CDR3 protein: CASSIVGRPSYEQYF; CDR3 DNA: TGTGCCAGTAGTATTGTCGGGAGGCCCTCCTACGAGCAGTACTTC
clone size: few; D gene: .; J gene: TRBJ2-7; V gene: TRBV11-2; CDR3 protein: CASSLADTSYEQYF; CDR3 DNA: TGTGCCAGCAGCCTAGCTGACACATCCTACGAGCAGTACTTC
clone size: few; D gene: .; J gene: TRBJ1-4; V gene: TRBV18; CDR3 protein: CASSPPSEAEKLFF; CDR3 DNA: TGTGCCAGCTCACCACCGTCAGAGGCCGAAAAACTGTTTTTT
clone size: few; D gene: .; J gene: TRBJ2-2; V gene: TRBV6-6; CDR3 protein: CAITGTKNTGELFF; CDR3 DNA: TGTGCCATAACCGGGACCAAAAACACCGGGGAGCTGTTTTTT
clone size: few; D gene: .; J gene: TRBJ1-3; V gene: TRBV5-6; CDR3 protein: CASSLQESGNTIYF; CDR3 DNA: TGTGCCAGCAGCTTGCAAGAATCTGGAAACACCATATATTTT
clone size: .; D gene: .; J gene: TRBJ1-1; V gene: TRBV15; CDR3 protein: CATSRDMGTEAFF; CDR3 DNA: TGTGCCACCAGCAGAGATATGGGCACTGAAGCTTTCTTT
clone size: .; D gene: .; J gene: TRBJ1-5; V gene: TRBV6-5; CDR3 protein: CASRRGMDQPQHF; CDR3 DNA: TGTGCCAGCAGAAGGGGGATGGATCAGCCCCAGCATTTT
clone size: few; D gene: .; J gene: TRBJ2-7; V gene: TRBV20-1; CDR3 protein: CSAPISYEQYF; CDR3 DNA: TGCAGTGCCCCCATCTCCTACGAGCAGTACTTC
clone size: few; D gene: .; J gene: TRBJ2-7; V gene: TRBV11-2; CDR3 protein: CASSFSGSYEQYF; CDR3 DNA: TGTGCCAGCAGTTTCAGTGGCTCCTACGAGCAGTACTTC
clone size: many; D gene: TRBD1; J gene: TRBJ2-1; V gene: TRBV7-3; CDR3 protein: CASSPGTGIFEQFF; CDR3 DNA: TGTGCCAGCAGCCCAGGGACAGGGATCTTCGAGCAGTTCTTC
clone size: few; D gene: .; J gene: TRBJ2-6; V gene: TRBV27; CDR3 protein: CASSLPGVGANVLTF; CDR3 DNA: TGTGCCAGCAGTCTCCCAGGGGTTGGGGCCAACGTCCTGACTTTC
clone size: .; D gene: .; J gene: TRBJ1-5; V gene: TRBV2; CDR3 protein: CASSSDRRQPQHF; CDR3 DNA: TGTGCCAGCAGTTCGGACCGCCGACAGCCCCAGCATTTT
clone size: few; D gene: .; J gene: TRBJ1-4; V gene: TRBV10-1; CDR3 protein: CASSAVRTTTNEKLFF; CDR3 DNA: TGCGCCAGCAGCGCTGTAAGGACGACGACTAATGAAAAACTGTTTTTT
clone size: few; D gene: TRBD2; J gene: TRBJ2-7; V gene: TRBV28; CDR3 protein: CASSSVERGQYF; CDR3 DNA: TGTGCCAGCAGTTCCGTCGAGCGGGGGCAGTACTTC
clone size: many; D gene: TRBD2; J gene: TRBJ2-1; V gene: TRBV11-3; CDR3 protein: CASSLDQGGSVRYNEQFF; CDR3 DNA: TGTGCCAGCAGCTTAGATCAAGGCGGGAGCGTTCGGTACAATGAGCAGTTCTTC
clone size: .; D gene: .; J gene: TRBJ2-2; V gene: TRBV7-2; CDR3 protein: CASSLGLDTGELFF; CDR3 DNA: TGTGCCAGCAGCTTAGGCCTGGATACCGGGGAGCTGTTTTTT
clone size: .; D gene: .; J gene: TRBJ2-7; V gene: TRBV4-3; CDR3 protein: CASSQDVRGEQYF; CDR3 DNA: TGCGCCAGCAGCCAAGATGTGCGTGGCGAGCAGTACTTC
clone size: many; D gene: .; J gene: TRBJ1-2; V gene: TRBV14; CDR3 protein: CASSLNGGKNYGYTF; CDR3 DNA: TGTGCCAGCAGCCTCAACGGAGGGAAGAACTATGGCTACACCTTC
clone size: few; D gene: .; J gene: TRBJ2-3; V gene: TRBV29-1; CDR3 protein: CSESRSSVDTQYF; CDR3 DNA: TGCAGCGAGAGCAGGAGTTCGGTAGATACGCAGTATTTT
clone size: few; D gene: TRBD2; J gene: TRBJ2-7; V gene: TRBV9; CDR3 protein: CASSVGAGRKLYEQYF; CDR3 DNA: TGTGCCAGCAGCGTAGGGGCCGGGAGGAAATTATACGAGCAGTACTTC
clone size: few; D gene: .; J gene: TRBJ2-7; V gene: TRBV7-3; CDR3 protein: CASSLRANYEQYF; CDR3 DNA: TGTGCCAGCAGCTTGAGAGCGAACTACGAGCAGTACTTC
clone size: once; D gene: .; J gene: TRBJ2-6; V gene: TRBV2; CDR3 protein: CASNKEGWGAGANVLTF; CDR3 DNA: TGTGCCAGCAATAAGGAGGGGTGGGGGGCTGGGGCCAACGTCCTGACTTTC
clone size: few; D gene: TRBD1; J gene: TRBJ1-4; V gene: TRBV18; CDR3 protein: CASSPPEGQGSTEKLFF; CDR3 DNA: TGTGCCAGCTCACCCCCCGAGGGACAGGGGTCGACTGAAAAACTGTTTTTT
clone size: .; D gene: .; J gene: TRBJ2-6; V gene: TRBV19; CDR3 protein: CASTPWASGANVLTF; CDR3 DNA: TGTGCCAGTACCCCATGGGCATCTGGGGCCAACGTCCTGACTTTC